This T cell receptor (beta chain) comes out of a study of T cells in Graves' hyperthyroidism and ophthalmopathy. Diagnoses were made from clinical symptoms, serum measures (thyroxine and TRAb), thyroid ultrasound and orbital computed tomography. PBMCs were derived from approximately 10 ml fresh peripheral blood. TCR beta CDR3 region amplification was performed from RNA transcripts. A set of HTBI primers served as the primers for a first-round RT-PCR of the TCR CDR3. One entry per CDR3 protein results from TCRdb running MiXCR on the multiplex PCR reads. The sample has some 490,000 distinct CDR3 sequences; approximately 23% are singletons. This clonotype was seen more than once but under ten times. Its antigen remains unknown. Whole-study results and caveats: Stable hyperthyroidism and ophthalmopathy were separated using 13 V-J signatures. Also found in blood were most expanded thyroid clonotypes above 0.001.

The CDR3 runs to 14 residues. CDR1 is WNHNN, CDR2 SYGVQD, per germline (reference sequence). V lost 4 bases and J lost 3, with 13 bases in between. The sequenced sample consisted of blood. The origin of this receptor is a woman in her 70s with Graves' ophthalmopathy. The chain has TRBV10-1 and TRBJ2-7; perhaps TRBD1 as D (5 bases). The CDR3 region is CASSVVGRGYEQYF. DNA for the CDR3: TGCGCCAGCAGTGTAGTAGGAAGGGGCTACGAGCAGTACTTC.